The clone carrying this TCR beta chain has ten or more counts. The antigen is not known. This sample was included in a study of identical twins. A universal primer site was incorporated via template switching, and the cDNA contained unique molecular identifiers. Via MiXCR, TCRdb re-called the 5' RACE reads, giving one row per CDR3 protein. The sample carries approximately 600,000 distinct CDR3 sequences, 7.1% recorded once. Germline-derived CDR1 and CDR2 are SGHTS and YDEGEE. The CDR3 spans 14 residues. The junction had 5 bases not matched to a gene; V was cut back by 4 bases and J by 5 bases. General study points: Weaker excess sharing between twins was seen in beta out-of-frame sequences. Models underestimated TCR alpha sharing (out-of-frame) in monozygotic twins. The study based its conclusions on cross-sectional statistical analysis and did not follow the same donors.

The same data also went into a second study, on yellow fever vaccine responses in identical twins.

Sequencing used PBMCs. The clonotype comes from a woman aged 18-35 years in good health. The rearrangement joins TRBV5-8 to TRBJ2-5; 10 nucleotides line up with TRBD1. The CDR3 DNA sequence: TGTGCCAGCAGCCGACAGGGGGCTGGTGAGACCCAGTACTTC. Amino acid sequence: CASSRQGAGETQYF. Combining the CDR3 with reference TRBV5-8 and TRBJ2-5 gives the whole variable domain EAGVTQSPTHLIKTRGQQATLRCSPISGHTSVYWYQQALGLGLQFLLWYDEGEERNRGNFPPRFSGRQFPNYSSELNVNALELEDSALYLCASSRQGAGETQYFGPGTRLLVL.